These 16 T cell receptor beta chains originate from one sample sequenced in a study of PD-L1 blockade in urothelial cancer. Assay: immunoSEQ multiplex PCR; the TCRdb copy retains only in-frame clones and omits some. The data contain around 30,000 clones, approximately 80% of them singletons. Sequenced material: PBMCs, taken around atezolizumab (anti-PD-L1) treatment. These receptors all stem from a man aged 55-75 years with urothelial cancer.

The V and J genes are TRBV10-3 and TRBJ1-2; D gene unclear. This CDR3 spans 15 amino acids. Trimming shortened V by 0 bases and J by 6 bases, and 14 bases separated the two germline ends. The germline V gene encodes CDR1 ENHRY and CDR2 SYGVKD. CDR3 in amino acids: CAISESAVGVDGYTF. CDR3 in DNA: TGTGCCATCAGTGAGTCGGCGGTTGGCGTAGATGGCTACACCTTC.

CDR3 residues: CASSFGSRTEAFF. CDR3 sequence (DNA): TGTGCCAGCAGCTTCGGTTCTCGGACTGAAGCTTTCTTT. The chain joins TRBV7-9 to TRBJ1-1; D gene uncertain. V gave up 3 bases and J gave up 5 bases, with 10 bases separating them. The CDR3 covers 13 residues. Germline-derived CDR1 and CDR2 are SEHNR and FQNEAQ (reference sequence). The full variable domain, in which reference TRBV7-9 and TRBJ1-1 provide the parts outside the CDR3, is DTGVSQNPRHKITKRGQNVTFRCDPISEHNRLYWYRQTLGQGPEFLTYFQNEAQLEKSRLLSDRFSAERPKGSFSTLEIQRTEQGDSAMYLCASSFGSRTEAFFGQGTRLTVV.

V and J are TRBV9 and TRBJ1-3; TRBD1 matches 9 bases. J was trimmed by 3 bases and V by 0 bases; bases with no gene match: 7. The germline CDR1 and CDR2 sequences are SGDLS and YYNGEE. The CDR3 loop spans 17 amino acids. The CDR3 spells CASSVGGTGTYGNTIYF. The CDR3 DNA follows: TGTGCCAGCAGCGTAGGAGGGACAGGGACGTATGGAAACACCATATATTTT.

J is TRBJ2-7 and V is TRBV11-2; 7 bases agree with TRBD1. The length of the CDR3 is 15 residues. Germline loops: CDR1 SGHAT, CDR2 FQNNGV. J gave up 6 bases and V 2 bases, and 10 bases lay outside the gene matches. Written as DNA, the CDR3 is TGTGCCAGCAGCTTACCGGACAGGCTTCGGGCCGAGCAGTACTTC. It encodes CASSLPDRLRAEQYF.

The chain is built from TRBV7-2 and TRBJ2-2; the match to TRBD1 covers 8 bases. The J segment lost 3 bases and the V segment lost 4 bases, leaving 7 bases of the junction unmatched. Germline lookup yields CDR1 SGHTA and CDR2 FQGNSA. This CDR3 is built from 16 residues. The CDR3 loop is CASSSSDRGYTGELFF. In DNA, the CDR3 is TGTGCCAGCAGCTCATCAGACAGGGGTTACACCGGGGAGCTGTTTTTT. Using reference TRBV7-2 and TRBJ2-2 for the parts outside the CDR3, the full variable domain is GAGVSQSPSNKVTEKGKDVELRCDPISGHTALYWYRQSLGQGLEFLIYFQGNSAPDKSGLPSDRFSAERTGGSVSTLTIQRTQQEDSAVYLCASSSSDRGYTGELFFGEGSRLTVL.

Only one count was recorded for this clone. The chain links TRBV6-5 to TRBJ1-1; 8 bases map to TRBD1. With V trimmed by 7 bases and J by 5 bases, 9 bases remained unmatched. The CDR3 has 14 residues. Germline V gene sequence: CDR1 MNHEY, CDR2 SVGAGI. DNA for the CDR3: TGTGCCAGCACCTTAAGACAGGGGTGGACTGAAGCTTTCTTT. It is translated as CASTLRQGWTEAFF.

The chain carries TRBV28 and TRBJ1-5; possibly TRBD1 for D (6 bases). This CDR3 contains 16 residues. Germline loops: CDR1 MDHEN, CDR2 SYDVKM. V shed 5 bases and J shed 3 bases, with 17 bases lying between them. The CDR3 nucleotides read TGTGCCAGCAGTCACCCCGCCAGGGGAGTCAATCAGCCCCAGCATTTT. Translation gives CASSHPARGVNQPQHF.

This clone was observed a few times. The chain joins TRBV4-2 to TRBJ1-2; no firm D call. This CDR3 is 15 amino acids long. The V and J ends lost 0 bases and 2 bases respectively, with 10 bases between them. CDR1 is LGHNA, CDR2 YNFKEQ, per germline. CDR3: CASSQDEGQNYGYTF. In DNA, the CDR3 is TGTGCCAGCAGCCAAGATGAGGGCCAAAACTATGGCTACACCTTC.

For the CDR3, the DNA is TGTGCCAGCAGCTTTTCAGCAGGGTTGATCAGGGACACTGAAGCTTTCTTT. Its protein is CASSFSAGLIRDTEAFF. The chain uses TRBV5-4 and TRBJ1-1, with D tentatively TRBD1 (5 bases). V was clipped by 2 bases and J by 3 bases, with 20 bases between them. This CDR3 comprises 17 residues. Germline lookup yields CDR1 SGHNT and CDR2 YYREEE (reference sequence). The complete variable domain, with remaining parts taken from reference TRBV5-4 and TRBJ1-1, reads ETGVTQSPTHLIKTRGQQVTLRCSSQSGHNTVSWYQQALGQGPQFIFQYYREEENGRGNFPPRFSGLQFPNYSSELNVNALELDDSALYLCASSFSAGLIRDTEAFFGQGTRLTVV.

The chain has TRBV21-1 and TRBJ2-5; no check of the table's D call, TRBD1, against the DNA was made. TRBV21-1 is flagged as a pseudogene. The CDR3 consists of 15 residues. The CDR3 reads CASSKAPRGKETQYF. In DNA, the CDR3 is TGTGCCAGCAGCAAAGCCCCCAGGGGGAAAGAGACCCAGTACTTC.

Only a few counts were recorded for this clone. The chain is built from TRBV7-9 and TRBJ1-2; D is unresolved. The length of the CDR3 is 13 residues. V lost 4 bases, J lost 7 bases, and 13 bases lay in between. The germline V gene has CDR1 SEHNR and CDR2 FQNEAQ (reference sequence). This CDR3 reads CASSSRPGGGYTF. CDR3 nucleotide sequence: TGTGCCAGCAGCTCCCGCCCGGGAGGTGGCTACACCTTC.

The chain uses TRBV4-2 and TRBJ1-1; 7 nucleotides align to TRBD1. The CDR3 consists of 16 residues. The germline gives CDR1 LGHNA, CDR2 YNFKEQ. J gave up 0 bases and V 3 bases, and 7 bases lay outside the gene matches. The CDR3 bases are TGTGCCAGCAGCCATGATGCAGGGGGGATGAACACTGAAGCTTTCTTT. This sequence encodes CASSHDAGGMNTEAFF.

The genes are TRBV28 and TRBJ1-2; D not resolved. V was cut by 6 bases and J by 1 base, with 12 bases left in between. The CDR3 loop spans 14 amino acids. Germline V gene lookup returns CDR1 MDHEN and CDR2 SYDVKM. The DNA for the CDR3 is TGTGCCAGCAGACCGAACGACATTAACTATGGCTACACCTTC. Translation gives CASRPNDINYGYTF.

This clone was seen once. This rearrangement joins TRBV11-2 to TRBJ2-3, with D perhaps matching TRBD2 (5 bases). This CDR3 contains 12 residues. With 5 bases removed from V and 6 bases from J, the gap between germline ends came to 9 bases. Germline CDR1 reads SGHAT; CDR2 reads FQNNGV. Here the CDR3 reads CASSRTQDTQYF. CDR3 DNA sequence: TGTGCCAGCAGCAGGACTCAGGATACGCAGTATTTT.

The table lists this clone with a count of one. The CDR3 DNA follows: TGTGCCAGCAGCGTAGGGGTAGCGGGAGGCCGTAAGAACACCGGGGAGCTGTTTTTT. Protein product: CASSVGVAGGRKNTGELFF. The genes are TRBV9 and TRBJ2-2, with 10 bases aligning to TRBD2. Per the germline V gene, CDR1 is SGDLS and CDR2 is YYNGEE. The V and J ends lost 0 bases and 1 base, in that order; junction bases with no gene match: 9. The CDR3 is 19 amino acids. The full variable domain, its missing parts supplied by reference TRBV9 and TRBJ2-2, is DSGVTQTPKHLITATGQRVTLRCSPRSGDLSVYWYQQSLDQGLQFLIQYYNGEERAKGNILERFSAQQFPDLHSELNLSSLELGDSALYFCASSVGVAGGRKNTGELFFGEGSRLTVL.

The J gene is TRBJ1-4, the V gene TRBV7-9; 8 positions agree with TRBD1. The V and J ends lost 0 bases and 7 bases, in that order; junction bases with no gene match: 10. Per the germline V gene, CDR1 is SEHNR and CDR2 is FQNEAQ (reference sequence). The CDR3 consists of 17 residues. The CDR3 region is CASSLAVGDRSGEKLFF. Here the CDR3 DNA reads TGTGCCAGCAGCTTAGCGGTTGGGGACAGGAGTGGTGAAAAACTGTTTTTT.